This is a list of T cell receptor beta chains from one sample in a study of shared clonotypes between healthy human individuals. TCRdb's copy holds only in-frame clones and misses some; the assay was immunoSEQ multiplex PCR. The sample records 550,000 to 750,000 clones, 95% being singletons. The material sequenced was naive CD8+ T cells sorted from blood. Receptors were obtained from a woman aged 25 to 39 in good health. The CDR3 runs from the conserved cysteine through the conserved F or W. Fields, in order: V gene, clone size, CDR3 length, J gene, D gene, CDR3 protein, CDR3 DNA. D genes are given only for firm matches. Size is stated for part of the rows, as once, few or many counts, or as a class when the clone is expanded.

V: TRBV29-1; size: NA; length: 15; J: TRBJ2-1; D: NA; CDR3: CSVESWSSFYNEQFF; DNA: TGCAGCGTTGAGAGTTGGTCGTCCTTTTACAATGAGCAGTTCTTC
V: TRBV4-1; size: once; length: 15; J: TRBJ2-7; D: NA; CDR3: CASSQEAEDGYEQYF; DNA: TGCGCCAGCAGCCAAGAAGCCGAGGACGGGTACGAGCAGTACTTC
V: TRBV4-2; size: NA; length: 17; J: TRBJ2-7; D: TRBD1; CDR3: CASSQDQGDTYLLEQYF; DNA: TGTGCCAGCAGCCAAGATCAGGGGGACACCTACCTTCTCGAGCAGTACTTC
V: TRBV5-6; size: NA; length: 18; J: TRBJ2-7; D: TRBD2; CDR3: CASSFNMASGRPSYEQYF; DNA: TGTGCCAGCAGCTTTAACATGGCGTCCGGGAGGCCCTCCTACGAGCAGTACTTC
V: TRBV27; size: NA; length: 12; J: TRBJ2-7; D: NA; CDR3: CASSSTGYEQYF; DNA: TGTGCCAGCAGTTCGACAGGATACGAGCAGTACTTC
V: TRBV11-2; size: NA; length: 13; J: TRBJ2-1; D: NA; CDR3: CASSLGGGWEQFF; DNA: TGTGCCAGCAGCTTAGGAGGAGGTTGGGAGCAGTTCTTC
V: TRBV29-1; size: NA; length: 12; J: TRBJ2-7; D: NA; CDR3: CSASEGTYEQYF; DNA: TGCAGCGCCAGCGAGGGGACCTACGAGCAGTACTTC
V: TRBV6-5; size: NA; length: 13; J: TRBJ2-7; D: NA; CDR3: CASSYSAGSEQYF; DNA: TGTGCCAGCAGTTACTCCGCAGGGTCCGAGCAGTACTTC
V: TRBV19; size: NA; length: 16; J: TRBJ1-4; D: TRBD1; CDR3: CASSIPRDRAFEKLFF; DNA: TGTGCCAGTAGTATCCCCCGGGACAGGGCTTTTGAAAAACTGTTTTTT
V: TRBV14; size: NA; length: 15; J: TRBJ1-2; D: TRBD1; CDR3: CASSPTGTANYGYTF; DNA: TGTGCCAGCAGCCCCACCGGGACAGCAAACTATGGCTACACCTTC
V: TRBV19; size: NA; length: 14; J: TRBJ1-4; D: TRBD1; CDR3: CASSTRQGEEKLFF; DNA: TGTGCCAGTAGTACCAGACAGGGCGAGGAAAAACTGTTTTTT
V: TRBV7-3; size: once; length: 13; J: TRBJ2-6; D: NA; CDR3: CASEGPGANVLTF; DNA: TGTGCCAGCGAGGGGCCTGGGGCCAACGTCCTGACTTTC
V: TRBV7-6; size: NA; length: 14; J: TRBJ1-2; D: TRBD1; CDR3: CASSPAGGNYGYTF; DNA: TGTGCCAGCAGCCCAGCAGGGGGTAACTATGGCTACACCTTC
V: TRBV2; size: NA; length: 11; J: TRBJ2-5; D: NA; CDR3: CASSEGSGRYF; DNA: TGTGCCAGCAGTGAGGGTTCGGGTCGGTACTTC
V: TRBV4-1; size: NA; length: 14; J: TRBJ2-4; D: TRBD1; CDR3: CASSHLTGADIQYF; DNA: TGCGCCAGCAGCCATTTAACAGGGGCGGACATTCAGTACTTC
V: TRBV29-1; size: NA; length: 13; J: TRBJ1-2; D: NA; CDR3: CSVRNPGDYGYTF; DNA: TGCAGCGTTAGGAACCCCGGGGACTATGGCTACACCTTC
V: TRBV19; size: NA; length: 15; J: TRBJ2-1; D: TRBD2; CDR3: CASSRLADSYNEQFF; DNA: TGTGCCAGTAGTAGACTAGCGGACTCCTACAATGAGCAGTTCTTC
V: TRBV27; size: NA; length: 13; J: TRBJ1-1; D: NA; CDR3: CASSLWGPTEAFF; DNA: TGTGCCAGCAGTTTATGGGGGCCCACTGAAGCTTTCTTT
V: TRBV6-5; size: NA; length: 13; J: TRBJ2-1; D: TRBD1; CDR3: CASTRQGRNEQFF; DNA: TGTGCCAGCACTAGACAGGGGAGGAATGAGCAGTTCTTC
V: TRBV6-6; size: NA; length: 14; J: TRBJ2-3; D: TRBD2; CDR3: CASRPSGSPDTQYF; DNA: TGTGCCAGCAGACCTAGCGGGAGTCCAGATACGCAGTATTTT
V: TRBV7-6; size: NA; length: 14; J: TRBJ2-7; D: NA; CDR3: CASSFTIEYGEQYF; DNA: TGTGCCAGCAGCTTTACTATAGAGTATGGCGAGCAGTACTTC
V: TRBV5-1; size: NA; length: 14; J: TRBJ2-7; D: NA; CDR3: CASSLGLYSYEQYF; DNA: TGCGCCAGCAGCTTGGGTCTGTACTCCTACGAGCAGTACTTC
V: TRBV5-1; size: NA; length: 13; J: TRBJ2-1; D: NA; CDR3: CASSLRNGGEQFF; DNA: TGCGCCAGCAGCTTGAGAAATGGCGGGGAGCAGTTCTTC
V: TRBV27; size: NA; length: 18; J: TRBJ1-5; D: TRBD1; CDR3: CASSLKATTGYSNQPQHF; DNA: TGTGCCAGCAGTTTAAAAGCGACGACAGGGTATAGCAATCAGCCCCAGCATTTT
V: TRBV9; size: NA; length: 15; J: TRBJ2-7; D: TRBD1; CDR3: CASSVDWTGSYEQYF; DNA: TGTGCCAGCAGCGTAGATTGGACAGGTTCCTACGAGCAGTACTTC
V: TRBV11-2; size: NA; length: 12; J: TRBJ1-5; D: NA; CDR3: CASSLGSQPQHF; DNA: TGTGCCAGCAGCTTAGGGAGTCAGCCCCAGCATTTT
V: TRBV7-9; size: NA; length: 14; J: TRBJ2-1; D: TRBD1; CDR3: CASNPGQGTNEQFF; DNA: TGTGCCAGCAACCCGGGACAGGGAACGAATGAGCAGTTCTTC
V: TRBV19; size: NA; length: 14; J: TRBJ2-3; D: NA; CDR3: CASSIVTGTDTQYF; DNA: TGTGCCAGTAGTATAGTAACAGGCACAGATACGCAGTATTTT
V: TRBV4-1; size: NA; length: 11; J: TRBJ2-1; D: NA; CDR3: CASSQGYEQFF; DNA: TGCGCCAGCAGCCAAGGGTATGAGCAGTTCTTC
V: TRBV11-2; size: NA; length: 15; J: TRBJ2-1; D: TRBD2; CDR3: CASSLAIAGNNEQFF; DNA: TGTGCCAGCAGCTTAGCCATAGCGGGGAACAATGAGCAGTTCTTC
V: TRBV5-6; size: NA; length: 14; J: TRBJ2-1; D: NA; CDR3: CASSWYSGTGEQFF; DNA: TGTGCCAGCAGCTGGTACTCGGGGACCGGTGAGCAGTTCTTC
V: TRBV9; size: NA; length: 16; J: TRBJ1-4; D: NA; CDR3: CASSVLSGGVGEKLFF; DNA: TGTGCCAGCAGCGTACTATCGGGGGGCGTCGGTGAAAAACTGTTTTTT
V: TRBV6-5; size: NA; length: 10; J: TRBJ1-2; D: NA; CDR3: CASFRDGYTF; DNA: TGTGCCAGCTTCAGGGACGGCTACACCTTC
V: TRBV30; size: NA; length: 12; J: TRBJ2-7; D: NA; CDR3: CAWSRASYEQYF; DNA: TGTGCCTGGAGTAGGGCATCCTACGAGCAGTACTTC
V: TRBV6-5; size: NA; length: 14; J: TRBJ1-4; D: NA; CDR3: CASSYREGNEKLFF; DNA: TGTGCCAGCAGTTACAGGGAGGGGAATGAAAAACTGTTTTTT
V: TRBV5-4; size: NA; length: 15; J: TRBJ2-2; D: TRBD2; CDR3: CATGTGTIYTGELFF; DNA: TGTGCCACCGGAACCGGGACTATTTACACCGGGGAGCTGTTTTTT
V: TRBV28; size: NA; length: 14; J: TRBJ2-7; D: TRBD1; CDR3: CASRTGDSAYEQYF; DNA: TGTGCCAGCAGAACCGGGGACAGCGCCTACGAGCAGTACTTC
V: TRBV6-1; size: NA; length: 15; J: TRBJ1-3; D: NA; CDR3: CASTPDRPSGNTIYF; DNA: TGTGCCAGCACCCCTGACAGACCCTCTGGAAACACCATATATTTT
V: TRBV6-5; size: NA; length: 14; J: TRBJ2-2; D: NA; CDR3: CASTGNRPTGELFF; DNA: TGTGCCAGCACTGGTAACAGACCCACCGGGGAGCTGTTTTTT